These T cell receptor beta chains were read from a single sample in a study of blood T cell repertoires in COVID-19. TCRdb keeps only in-frame clones here, not all; method: immunoSEQ multiplex PCR. The sample has fewer than 350,000 clones; roughly 85% are singletons. The sequencing input was PBMCs or T cells enriched from blood (not recorded which). These receptors came from a woman aged 45 to 65 who had recovered from COVID-19. The CDR3 runs from the conserved cysteine through the conserved F or W.

CDR3 length,V gene,J gene,CDR3 protein
12,TRBV30,TRBJ1-4,CAWSEYNEKLFF
12,TRBV12-3/TRBV12-4,TRBJ2-2,CASRPRGRELFF
15,TRBV27,TRBJ2-3,CASSSLRGSTDTQYF
13,TRBV5-4,TRBJ1-3,CASSGTAGNTIYF
15,TRBV4-2,TRBJ1-2,CASSLPGQGVSGYTF
14,TRBV5-4,TRBJ2-1,CASSAGSSYNEQFF
15,TRBV11-2,TRBJ2-3,CASSKSGGWTDTQYF
18,TRBV7-8,TRBJ1-5,CASSSSSLKQGYNQPQHF
20,TRBV4-1,TRBJ1-3,CASSRTPGQGAAFRGNTIYF
14,TRBV19,TRBJ1-1,CASSIVGGGTEAFF
12,TRBV5-5,TRBJ1-1,CASSPDMTEAFF
11,TRBV11-2,TRBJ2-3,CASSLAGAQYF
14,TRBV30,TRBJ1-1,CAWSEGALNTEAFF
13,TRBV19,TRBJ2-5,CASSMVREETQYF
16,TRBV11-2,TRBJ2-2,CASSLASRGATGELFF